A single sample is the source of the 8 T cell receptor beta chains below, sequenced in a study of T cell responses to AZD1222 COVID-19 vaccine. The method was immunoSEQ multiplex PCR; TCRdb's version includes in-frame clones alone and lacks a portion of them. The sample lists under 200,000 clones; approximately 90% were seen once. The sequencing used peripheral blood, collected 28 days after the second AZD1222 dose. Receptor source: an adult who received the AZD1222 COVID-19 vaccine.

The V gene is TRBV27, the J gene TRBJ2-3; TRBD2 matches at 12 bases. Per the germline V gene, CDR1 is MNHEY and CDR2 is SMNVEV (reference sequence). The CDR3 runs to 16 residues. With V trimmed by 5 bases and J by 3 bases, 6 bases remained unmatched. CDR3 sequence: CASSPLAGGITDTQYF. The DNA of the CDR3 is TGTGCCAGCAGTCCCCTAGCGGGAGGGATTACAGATACGCAGTATTTT.

V and J are TRBV2 and TRBJ1-2; 9 bases agree with TRBD1. CDR1 is SNHLY, CDR2 FYNNEI, per germline. The CDR3 is 14 amino acids. J was trimmed by 2 bases and V by 6 bases; bases with no gene match: 4. The CDR3 DNA sequence: TGTGCCAGCAGGGCGGGACAGGGAAACTATGGCTACACCTTC. Its translation is CASRAGQGNYGYTF. The whole variable domain, remainder taken from reference TRBV2 and TRBJ1-2, is EPEVTQTPSHQVTQMGQEVILRCVPISNHLYFYWYRQILGQKVEFLVSFYNNEISEKSEIFDDQFSVERPDGSNFTLKIRSTKLEDSAMYFCASRAGQGNYGYTFGSGTRLTVV.

V is TRBV10-3 and J is TRBJ2-5, with D unclear. Germline values: CDR1 ENHRY, CDR2 SYGVKD. Trimming removed 7 bases from V and 1 base from J, with 10 bases in between. The CDR3 is made up of 13 amino acids. Written as DNA, the CDR3 is TGTGCCATCAACGACTCGGTCCAAGAGACCCAGTACTTC. It specifies CAINDSVQETQYF.

The chain carries TRBV7-9 and TRBJ2-1, with TRBD2 identical over 9 bases. CDR1 is SEHNR, CDR2 FQNEAQ, per germline (reference sequence). V dropped 7 bases and J dropped 9; count of bases not matched to a gene: 7. The CDR3 contains 13 residues. The CDR3 coding sequence is TGTGCCAGCACGGCGGGAGGGCCAGGTGAGCAGTTCTTC. It codes for CASTAGGPGEQFF. Full variable domain (rest looked up from reference TRBV7-9 and TRBJ2-1): DTGVSQNPRHKITKRGQNVTFRCDPISEHNRLYWYRQTLGQGPEFLTYFQNEAQLEKSRLLSDRFSAERPKGSFSTLEIQRTEQGDSAMYLCASTAGGPGEQFFGPGTRLTVL.

V is TRBV6-2 or TRBV6-3 and J is TRBJ2-7; D perhaps matches TRBD2 (5 bases). The V end was cut by 7 bases, the J end by 7 bases, with 11 bases between. The CDR3 contains 11 residues. Germline V lookup: CDR1 MNHEY, CDR2 SVGEGT. In DNA, the CDR3 is TGTGCCAGCACCCCCTCGGGGGAGCAGTACTTC. Encoded protein: CASTPSGEQYF.

The V call is TRBV4-3, the J call TRBJ1-4; 8 bases fit TRBD1. CDR1 is LGHNA and CDR2 is YSLEER in the germline V gene. The length of the CDR3 is 16 residues. V was pared by 6 bases and J by 8 bases, with 14 bases of the junction left unmatched. The CDR3 spells CASSPTQGAPGEKLFF. In nucleotides, the CDR3 is TGCGCCAGCAGTCCCACCCAGGGGGCCCCCGGGGAAAAACTGTTTTTT.

The gene calls are TRBV28 and TRBJ1-4; TRBD1 might be the D (5 bases). The germline CDR1 and CDR2 sequences are MDHEN and SYDVKM. The CDR3 loop spans 14 amino acids. V lost 6 bases to trimming and J lost 7 bases, with 15 bases between them. The CDR3 sequence: CASRPLGALEKLFF. CDR3 in DNA: TGTGCCAGCAGGCCCCTCGGGGCCCTTGAAAAACTGTTTTTT.

The V gene is TRBV6-4, the J gene TRBJ2-1; 8 bases align to TRBD1. Germline V gene lookup returns CDR1 MRHNA and CDR2 SNTAGT. The CDR3 totals 14 residues. The V gene end was trimmed by 4 bases and the J gene end by 9 bases; junction bases not matched to a gene: 8. The CDR3 is CASSVDQGAAEQFF. In DNA, the CDR3 is TGTGCCAGCAGTGTGGATCAGGGGGCGGCTGAGCAGTTCTTC.